This entry is about one T cell receptor (beta chain). Its antigen is currently not known. Base qualities are missing; no much larger clone stands one base away. CDR1 and CDR2 were assigned from the germline V gene (reference sequence) as LNHDA and SQIVND. The V end loses 3 bases and the J end loses 3 bases, and a stretch of 9 bases separates them. Counted from cysteine to phenylalanine, this CDR3 has 14 amino acids. Only the CDR3 DNA stays, 42 bases, in frame from base 1. This record belongs to a study of shared clonotypes between healthy human individuals (dated by TCRdb to 2018 to 2020). General notes on the study: The cohort comprised a couple of women and a few men aged 18 to 49 years. Between about 0.94 and 8.9 billion PBMCs per donor were obtained by leukapheresis. For each donor, CD4 naive and CD4 memory were each run on three plates, CD8 naive on two plates, and CD8 memory on one plate. Different laboratories and diverse techniques were used to prepare libraries and sequence TCR repertoires, to increase sequencing depth and limit assay-specific biases. To estimate repertoire size and how much clonotype sharing occurs between individuals, the study deeply sequenced the blood TCR repertoires of a handful of healthy adults.

Using the deep immunoSEQ assay, multiplex PCR amplified TCR CDR3 regions from genomic DNA. Extracted genomic DNA from each cell subset was distributed evenly across all wells of several immunoSEQ 96-well plates, and each plate was treated as a replicate. For sorted subsets, each replicate PCR was loaded with around 220 ng genomic DNA, equivalent to some 31,000 T cell genomes. The purified libraries were quantified using a Qubit 3.0 fluorometer, sized with a Bioanalyzer 2100, and then quantified again using the KAPA Library Quantification kit. Every immunoSEQ 96-well plate was sequenced on a dedicated single-read 150-cycle Illumina NextSeq 550 flow cell. Processing in the source paper ran as follows. Because only junctional sequences without quality scores were contained in the immunoSEQ output, filtering matching that applied to full-length reads could not be performed. Sequences were annotated with PyIR, a Python wrapper for IgBLAST v1.9, using IMGT germline references to assign V/J genes and CDR3. Any read was removed if the V/J assignment was weak (E-value above 1e-6), the CDR3 was missing, or the read contained stop codons, out-of-frame junctions, or ambiguous translated residues. V3J clonotypes were defined as sequences sharing the same inferred V gene, J gene, and CDR3 amino acid sequence. Percentage overlap between repertoires was computed as shared unique clonotypes divided by the size of the smaller repertoire. Repertoire richness was assessed with RTK rarefaction, the Chao1 estimator, and Recon v2.1 estimates of unobserved clonotypes. OLGA was used to compute generation probabilities for all TCRbeta clonotypes that the gDNA method yielded from a few donors. This immuneACCESS table, as held by TCRdb, lists in-frame sequences with V and J called but not all clones. Of the missing ones, under half trace to an unresolved V gene in checked studies; the others have no known cause. That table supplies the V and J calls and clone size; D and trimming were determined from the DNA. The sample profile shows about 2.4 million clones; approximately 93% of them were found once. 0.35% to 0.45% of the sample goes to the ten largest clones.

Overall study results and their limits: Pairwise subsampling indicated that sequencing depth was expected to affect the degree of clonotype sharing among donors. Incomplete sequencing was indicated by rarefaction of sorted-subset datasets, despite the large sequencing depth. Estimated clonotype richness was generally larger for naive than for memory subsets. Sampling was restricted to blood, and TCR repertoires in tissue are likely to differ from TCR repertoires in blood. Across a few donors, 5% to 6% of naive CD4, roughly 3.5% of naive CD8, about 2.3% of memory CD4, and 0.4% to 0.45% of memory CD8 clonotypes were shared. Compared with non-shared clonotypes, the clonotypes found in all four sorted-subset donors had higher generation probabilities. The small number of donors limited the genetic and exposure-history diversity represented.

Healthy HIV-negative adults with no recently reported acute infections or vaccinations were included as donors. Every donor was a Caucasian adult residing in Nashville, Tennessee, USA. Magnetic negative selection was used to enrich CD4+ T cells, after which naive cells were positively selected on CD45RA and the negative fraction became the memory subset. Blood was obtained by leukapheresis, after which PBMCs were separated by Ficoll-Histopaque density gradient centrifugation and cryopreserved in liquid nitrogen vapor phase. Analytical flow cytometry was used to check the purity and quantity of each magnetically sorted T cell population. Genomic DNA was isolated from each sorted fraction and quantified by UV absorbance on a Nanodrop 2000c.

This sequence was found in a man between 18 and 29 years old in good health. Some clones in this sample may be carry-over from other donors' samples. The chain employs TRBV19 and TRBJ2-1; D gene: possibly TRBD2, on 6 matching bases. Sample: naive CD4+ T cells from PBMCs. Explained via the paper, the cell subset or site label denotes: CD45RA+ positively selected. The CDR3 is CASSITGDYNEQFF. The base sequence is TGTGCCAGTAGTATTACGGGAGACTACAATGAGCAGTTCTTC.